This T cell receptor (beta chain) was sequenced in a study of blood T cell repertoires in COVID-19. The wider study: The samples span acute and convalescent COVID-19 from the United States, Italy and Spain.

As processed by the authors: Estimates of nucleated cell counts were drawn from the amplification of reference gene primers. Clones were read by immunoSEQ multiplex PCR, and TCRdb kept only the in-frame ones, dropping some. V and J calls plus clone size are reproduced from that table; the DNA served to infer D and trimming. Of approximately 500,000 clones in the sample, 70% to 90% were seen once. Trimming pared 0 bases from V and 2 bases from J, leaving 20 bases between. CDR3 length: 19 amino acids. Per the germline V gene, CDR1 is MNHEY and CDR2 is SVGEGT. V gene TRBV6-2 or TRBV6-3 combines with J gene TRBJ1-5; possibly TRBD1 for D (6 bases). The specimen was peripheral blood. The TCR was taken from a woman aged 45-65 years with COVID-19, enrolled during active disease. For the CDR3, the DNA is TGTGCCAGCAGTTACTCGATGTCGGCAGGGGTCATCGGCAATCAGCCCCAGCATTTT. Encoded protein: CASSYSMSAGVIGNQPQHF.